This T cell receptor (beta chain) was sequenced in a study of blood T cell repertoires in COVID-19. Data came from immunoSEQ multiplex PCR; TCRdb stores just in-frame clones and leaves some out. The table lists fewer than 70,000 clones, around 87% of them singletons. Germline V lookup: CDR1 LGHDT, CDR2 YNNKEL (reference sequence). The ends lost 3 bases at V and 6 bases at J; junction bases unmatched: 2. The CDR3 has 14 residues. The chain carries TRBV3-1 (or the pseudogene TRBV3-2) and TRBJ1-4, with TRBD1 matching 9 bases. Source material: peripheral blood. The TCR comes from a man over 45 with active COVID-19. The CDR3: CASSQWDRDEKLFF. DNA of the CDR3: TGTGCCAGCAGCCAGTGGGACAGGGATGAAAAACTGTTTTTT.